This paragraph covers one T cell receptor beta chain sequence. Ten or more counts support this clonotype. Its antigen target is currently unknown. Base qualities are missing; no much larger clone stands one base away. The sample is drawn from a study of T cells in Graves' hyperthyroidism and ophthalmopathy (dated by TCRdb to between 2018 and 2020). With regard to the full study: A discovery cohort of around 98 patients, approximately 44 with Graves' ophthalmopathy and about 60 with stable Graves' hyperthyroidism, was used to find distinguishing TCR V-J signatures. In addition, the study compared T-cell repertoires in thyroid tissue and in blood from six Graves' hyperthyroidism patients. For training and testing, the approximately 92 patients in the discovery cohort were randomly divided in a 7:3 ratio. Prospective prediction of ophthalmopathy was tested in an independent validation cohort consisting of some 19 hyperthyroidism patients and 17 patients who later progressed to ophthalmopathy. The paper describes TCR Vbeta CDR3 sequencing of 135 peripheral blood samples, made up of roughly 45 ophthalmopathy patients, 70 to 80 hyperthyroidism patients and 17 progressor patients. Once sampling was done, hyperthyroidism patients were given methimazole at a starting dose of 30 mg daily, whereas ophthalmopathy patients were given high-dose intravenous methylprednisolone.

TCR beta CDR3 regions were amplified from RNA transcripts. A first-round RT-PCR of the TCR CDR3 used the HTBI primer set with the Qiagen OneStep RT-PCR kit. Libraries were constructed in a second round of multiplex PCR, after which size selection and purification were carried out. Libraries were sequenced paired-end with 100 bp reads on an Illumina HiSeq2000. The paper's processing steps were these. SOAPnuke was used to process the raw data, throwing out any read that contained adapters or uncalled bases, had a mean Phred below 15, or lacked an exact constant-primer or identifier match. COPE v1.2.5 was used to merge the high-quality paired reads, and each unique nucleotide sequence was defined as a clonotype. Clonotypes were aligned to IMGT TRBV, TRBD and TRBJ reference segments using MiTCR v1.1. The analysis included only V-J combinations with a frequency above 0.0001, which together covered 99% to 99.2% of the repertoires. The TCS score was defined as the ratio of F50 (clonal expansion) to E x V (chaos), calculated using BLOSUM62-based TCRdist between CDR3 peptides within each V-J. Welch's t-statistics and random forest reduced roughly 540 V-J features to 13, which were used in a naive Bayes classifier (R e1071). The similarity between thyroid and blood repertoires was quantified using the Morisita-Horn index. TCRdb passed the public sequencing reads through fastp at Q25 and MiXCR, retaining productive beta sequences. Each entry is one CDR3 protein sequence, shown with its most common DNA and genes. TCRdb, not the original authors, processed these V and J calls. The sample table holds 550,000 to 700,000 distinct CDR3 sequences, of which just over 45% were seen once. The ten largest account for roughly 20% of the sample.

Reading from cysteine to phenylalanine, the CDR3 counts 14 amino acids. The kept DNA is CDR3 alone, 42 bases in frame from the first base. CDR1 and CDR2 are read off the germline V gene as SGHRS and YFSETQ. Cut back by 0 bases and 2 bases, the V and J ends lie 9 bases apart. Study-level results and caveats: In cross-validation, a model built on a 13 V-J signature told ophthalmopathy apart from stable hyperthyroidism with approximately 90% sensitivity and approximately 81% specificity, and in testing the same model reached 80%/75%. Most expanded thyroid clonotypes (frequency above 0.001) were also detected in blood, suggesting blood repertoires may reflect thyroid immune responses. During validation, the model predicted progression to ophthalmopathy a median of roughly 7.1 months ahead of onset, with almost 71% sensitivity and 72% to 85% specificity. No statistical method was used to set the sample size in advance, and investigators knew the group allocation.

Exclusion was applied to patients with uncontrolled infections, other autoimmune diseases, pregnancy or lactation. Diagnoses relied on clinical symptoms, serum thyroxine and TRAb, thyroid ultrasound and orbital computed tomography. Trizol reagent was used to extract total RNA, and RNA quality was then checked on an Agilent 2100 Bioanalyzer. The chain joins TRBV5-1 to TRBJ2-7; no D gene call is confident. The clonotype originates from an adult woman with Graves' disease, either hyperthyroidism or ophthalmopathy (not recorded which). Material: peripheral blood or thyroid tissue (not recorded which). The DNA reads TGCGCCAGCAGCTTGGACGGATCCCCCTACGAGCAGTACTTC. This is translated as CASSLDGSPYEQYF.